This note documents a single T cell receptor (beta chain) sequence. The antigen remains undetermined. Sequenced material consisted of expressed TCRB transcripts (all of the isolated RNA was reverse transcribed). Repertoires were generated with immunoSEQ multiplex PCR, while TCRdb's copy carries only in-frame clones and drops some. The repertoire includes roughly 140,000 clones, approximately 10% of them detected once, and approximately 0.46% sits in the top ten. Germline CDR1 reads SGHNT; CDR2 reads YENEEA. The trim removed 4 bases at V and 1 base at J, leaving 3 bases unmatched. This CDR3 is built from 15 residues. These data originate in a study of beta chain features in type 1 diabetes. Study outcomes and limitations: Type 1 diabetes patients had fewer VDJ junction insertions and more deletions. Type 1 diabetes patients had moderately but significantly shorter TCRB CDR3s in all four CD4+ subsets.

The V gene is TRBV11-3, the J gene TRBJ2-1, with 8 bases identical to TRBD2. The source material was central memory CD4+ T cells from blood. This TCR derives from a man aged 30 to 45 with type 1 diabetes. CDR3 protein: CASSWSGSSYNEQFF. As DNA, the CDR3 is TGTGCCAGCAGCTGGAGCGGGAGTTCCTACAATGAGCAGTTCTTC.